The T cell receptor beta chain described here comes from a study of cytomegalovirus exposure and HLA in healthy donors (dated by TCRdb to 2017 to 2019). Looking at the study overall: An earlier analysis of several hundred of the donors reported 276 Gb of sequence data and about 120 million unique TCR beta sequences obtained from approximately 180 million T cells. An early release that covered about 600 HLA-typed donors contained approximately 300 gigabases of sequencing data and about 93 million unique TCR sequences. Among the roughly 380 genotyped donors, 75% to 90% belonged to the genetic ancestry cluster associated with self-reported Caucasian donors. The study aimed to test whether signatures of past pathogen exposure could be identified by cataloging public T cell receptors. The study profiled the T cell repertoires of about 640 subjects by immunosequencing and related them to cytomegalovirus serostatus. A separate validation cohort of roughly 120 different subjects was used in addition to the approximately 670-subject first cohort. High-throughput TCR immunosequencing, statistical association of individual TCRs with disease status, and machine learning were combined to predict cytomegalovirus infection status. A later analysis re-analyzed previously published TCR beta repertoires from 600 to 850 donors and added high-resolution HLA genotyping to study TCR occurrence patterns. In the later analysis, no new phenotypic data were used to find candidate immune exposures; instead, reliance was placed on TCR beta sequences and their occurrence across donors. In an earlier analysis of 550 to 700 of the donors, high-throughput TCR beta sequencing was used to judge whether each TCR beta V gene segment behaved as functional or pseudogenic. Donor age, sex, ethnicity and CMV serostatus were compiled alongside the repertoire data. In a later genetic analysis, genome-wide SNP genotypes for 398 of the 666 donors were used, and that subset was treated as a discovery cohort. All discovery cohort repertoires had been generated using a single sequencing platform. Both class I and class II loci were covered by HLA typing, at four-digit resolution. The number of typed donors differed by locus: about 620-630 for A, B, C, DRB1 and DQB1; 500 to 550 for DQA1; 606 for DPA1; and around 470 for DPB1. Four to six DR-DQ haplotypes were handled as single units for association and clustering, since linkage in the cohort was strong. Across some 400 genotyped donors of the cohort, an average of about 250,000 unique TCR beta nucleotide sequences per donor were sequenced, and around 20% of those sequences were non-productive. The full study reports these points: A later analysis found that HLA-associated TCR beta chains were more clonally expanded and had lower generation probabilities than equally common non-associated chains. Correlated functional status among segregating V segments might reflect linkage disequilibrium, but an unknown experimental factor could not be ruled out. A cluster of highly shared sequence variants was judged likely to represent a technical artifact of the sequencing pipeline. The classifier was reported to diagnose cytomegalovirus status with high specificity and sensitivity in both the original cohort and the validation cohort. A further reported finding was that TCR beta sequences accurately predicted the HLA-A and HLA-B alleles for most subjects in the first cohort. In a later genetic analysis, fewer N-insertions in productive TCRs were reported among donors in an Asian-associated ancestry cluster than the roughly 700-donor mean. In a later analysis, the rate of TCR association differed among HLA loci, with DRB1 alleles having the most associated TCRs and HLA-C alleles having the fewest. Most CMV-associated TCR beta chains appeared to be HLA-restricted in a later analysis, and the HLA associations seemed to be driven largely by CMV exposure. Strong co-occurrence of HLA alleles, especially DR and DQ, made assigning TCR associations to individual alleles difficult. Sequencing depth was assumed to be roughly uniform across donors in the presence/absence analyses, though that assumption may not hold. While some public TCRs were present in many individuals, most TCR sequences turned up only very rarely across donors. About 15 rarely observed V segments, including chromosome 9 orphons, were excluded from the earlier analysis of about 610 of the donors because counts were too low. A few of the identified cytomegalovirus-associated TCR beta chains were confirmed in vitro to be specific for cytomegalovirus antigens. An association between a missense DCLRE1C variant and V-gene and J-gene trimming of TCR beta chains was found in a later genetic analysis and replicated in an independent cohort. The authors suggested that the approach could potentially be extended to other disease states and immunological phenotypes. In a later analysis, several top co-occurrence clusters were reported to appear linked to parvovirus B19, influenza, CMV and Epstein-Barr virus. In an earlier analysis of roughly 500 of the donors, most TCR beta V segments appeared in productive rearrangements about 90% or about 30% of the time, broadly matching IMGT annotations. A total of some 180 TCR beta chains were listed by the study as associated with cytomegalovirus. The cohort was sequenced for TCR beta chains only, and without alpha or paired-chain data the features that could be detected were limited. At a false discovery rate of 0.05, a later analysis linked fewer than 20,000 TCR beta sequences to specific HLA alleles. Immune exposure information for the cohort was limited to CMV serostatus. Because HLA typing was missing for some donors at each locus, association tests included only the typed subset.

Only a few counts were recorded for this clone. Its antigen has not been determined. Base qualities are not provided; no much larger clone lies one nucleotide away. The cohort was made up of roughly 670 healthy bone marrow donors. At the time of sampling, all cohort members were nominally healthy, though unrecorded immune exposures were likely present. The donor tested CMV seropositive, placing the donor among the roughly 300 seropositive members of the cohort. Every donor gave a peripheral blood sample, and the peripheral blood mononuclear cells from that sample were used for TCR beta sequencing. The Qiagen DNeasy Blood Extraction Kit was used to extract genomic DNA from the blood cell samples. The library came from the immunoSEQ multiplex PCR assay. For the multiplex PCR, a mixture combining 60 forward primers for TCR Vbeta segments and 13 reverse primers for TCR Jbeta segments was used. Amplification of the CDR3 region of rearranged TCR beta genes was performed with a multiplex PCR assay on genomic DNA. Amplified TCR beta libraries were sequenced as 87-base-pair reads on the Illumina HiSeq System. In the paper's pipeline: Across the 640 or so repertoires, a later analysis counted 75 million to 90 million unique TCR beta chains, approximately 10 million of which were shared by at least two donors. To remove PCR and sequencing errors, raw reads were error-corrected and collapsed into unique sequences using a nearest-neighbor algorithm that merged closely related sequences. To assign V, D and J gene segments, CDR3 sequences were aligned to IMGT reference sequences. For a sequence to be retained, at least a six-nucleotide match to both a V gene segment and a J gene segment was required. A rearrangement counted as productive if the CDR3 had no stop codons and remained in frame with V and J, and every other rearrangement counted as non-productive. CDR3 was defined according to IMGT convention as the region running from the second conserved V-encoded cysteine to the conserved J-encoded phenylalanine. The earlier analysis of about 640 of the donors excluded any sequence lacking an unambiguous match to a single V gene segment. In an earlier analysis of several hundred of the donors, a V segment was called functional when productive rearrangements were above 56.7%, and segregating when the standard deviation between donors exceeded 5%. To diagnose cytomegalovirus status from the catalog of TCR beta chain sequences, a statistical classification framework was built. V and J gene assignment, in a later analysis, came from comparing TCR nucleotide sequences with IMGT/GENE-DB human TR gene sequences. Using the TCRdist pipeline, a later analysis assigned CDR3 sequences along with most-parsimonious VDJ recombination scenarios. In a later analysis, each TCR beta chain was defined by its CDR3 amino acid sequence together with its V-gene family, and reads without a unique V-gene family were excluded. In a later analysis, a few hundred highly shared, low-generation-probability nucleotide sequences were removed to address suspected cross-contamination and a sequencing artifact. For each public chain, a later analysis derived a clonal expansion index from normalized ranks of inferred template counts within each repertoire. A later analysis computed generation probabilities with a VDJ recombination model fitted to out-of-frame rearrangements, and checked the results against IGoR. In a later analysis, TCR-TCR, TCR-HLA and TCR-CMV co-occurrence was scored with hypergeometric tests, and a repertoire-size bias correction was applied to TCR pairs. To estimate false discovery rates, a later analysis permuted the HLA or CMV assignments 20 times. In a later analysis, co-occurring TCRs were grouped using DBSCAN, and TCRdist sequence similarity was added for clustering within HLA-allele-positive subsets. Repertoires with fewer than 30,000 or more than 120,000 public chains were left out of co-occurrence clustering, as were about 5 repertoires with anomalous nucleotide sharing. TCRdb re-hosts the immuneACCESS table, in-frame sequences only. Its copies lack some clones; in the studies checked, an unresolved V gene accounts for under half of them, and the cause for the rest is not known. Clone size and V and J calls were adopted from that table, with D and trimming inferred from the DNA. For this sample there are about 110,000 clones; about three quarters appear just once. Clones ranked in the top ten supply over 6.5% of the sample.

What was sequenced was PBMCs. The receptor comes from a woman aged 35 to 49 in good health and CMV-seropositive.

The DNA sequence is TGTGCCAGCAGCCCTACGACAGGGGTCCACACTGAAGCTTTCTTT. This encodes CASSPTTGVHTEAFF. The rearranged segments are TRBV11-2 and TRBJ1-1; TRBD1 fits 8 bases in the junction. The CDR3 spans 15 residues, from the cysteine through the phenylalanine. Only the CDR3 DNA stays, 45 bases, in frame from base 1. Ends trimmed: V by 5 bases, J by 3 bases; bases unmatched to a gene: 8. From a lookup of the germline V gene, CDR1 and CDR2 are SGHAT and FQNNGV.